The 2 T cell receptor beta chains in this list originate from one sample, sequenced in a study of beta chain features in type 1 diabetes. The sequenced template was cDNA made from the entire isolated RNA. The data were produced by immunoSEQ multiplex PCR, yet TCRdb's version contains in-frame clones alone and is incomplete. The table lists nearly 250,000 clones, around 68% of them singletons. Specimen: naive CD4+ T cells from blood. The source of these receptors is a man aged 25 to 45 in good health.

This rearrangement joins TRBV4-1 to TRBJ1-1; unclear D gene. CDR1 and CDR2 (germline): MGHRA, YSYEKL. The germline V and J ends were trimmed by 1 base and 0 bases, with 9 bases remaining between them. The CDR3 extends over 15 amino acids. The chain's CDR3 is CASSQVQLLNTEAFF. CDR3 bases: TGCGCCAGCAGCCAAGTACAACTCCTGAACACTGAAGCTTTCTTT.

The V gene is TRBV29-1, the J gene TRBJ2-5; a possible D gene is TRBD1 (5 bases). V lost 2 bases and J lost 4, with 11 bases in between. Germline CDR1 and CDR2: SQVTM and ANQGSEA. This CDR3 is 13 amino acids long. CDR3 nucleotides: TGCAGCGTTGAACTAGACAGAGGAGAGACCCAGTACTTC. It codes for CSVELDRGETQYF.